These 30 T cell receptor beta chains came from one sample sequenced in a study of blood T cell repertoires in COVID-19. Generated by immunoSEQ multiplex PCR, the TCRdb table keeps only in-frame clones and is missing some. This sample yields around 200,000 clones, of which 65% to 85% are seen a single time; about 7.2% belongs to the top ten. Sequencing used PBMCs or T cells enriched from blood (not recorded which). Receptor source: a woman aged 40 to 55 with acute COVID-19.

A single count supports this clone. The rearrangement uses TRBV28 and TRBJ1-2; D is possibly TRBD1 (5 bases). The length of the CDR3 is 14 residues. The germline V gene encodes CDR1 MDHEN and CDR2 SYDVKM. The V end lost 8 bases, the J end lost 8 bases, and 21 bases lay between the germline ends. This CDR3 reads CASQTVTVVGGYTF. DNA of the CDR3: TGTGCCAGCCAAACCGTGACAGTCGTGGGGGGCTACACCTTC.

The J gene is TRBJ1-2, the V gene TRBV6-6, with TRBD1 matching over 7 bases. The J segment lost 3 bases and the V segment lost 2 bases, leaving 9 bases of the junction unmatched. The germline V gene has CDR1 MNHNY and CDR2 SVGAGI (reference sequence). The CDR3 length is 16 residues. The CDR3 bases are TGTGCCAGCAGTTACGGCTTAGACAGGGCGGACTATGGCTACACCTTC. It translates to CASSYGLDRADYGYTF.

The chain has TRBV29-1 and TRBJ1-1; a possible D gene is TRBD1 (5 bases). V lost 3 bases and J lost 4, with 12 bases in between. The CDR3 is 13 amino acids. Germline V gives CDR1 SQVTM, CDR2 ANQGSEA. CDR3 in amino acids: CSVDQGEGTEAFF. For the CDR3, the DNA is TGCAGCGTTGATCAAGGGGAGGGCACTGAAGCTTTCTTT.

The genes are TRBV6-4 and TRBJ1-3, with D possibly TRBD1 on 5 matching bases. CDR3 length: 15 amino acids. In germline, CDR1 is MRHNA, CDR2 SNTAGT. The ends were cut back, 0 bases at V and 3 bases at J, with 9 bases in the middle. This chain's CDR3 is CASSDSRGVGNTIYF. The CDR3 DNA is TGTGCCAGCAGTGACTCCCGGGGGGTTGGAAACACCATATATTTT.

Here the CDR3 DNA reads TGCGCCAGCAGCGGTCGGGACAGGGGTCTTACTGAAGCTTTCTTT. Protein: CASSGRDRGLTEAFF. This chain joins TRBV10-2 and TRBJ1-1; 10 bases agree with TRBD1. V was pared by 6 bases and J by 5 bases, with 9 bases of the junction left unmatched. The length of the CDR3 is 15 residues. Germline lookup yields CDR1 WSHSY and CDR2 SAAADI.

The chain combines TRBV4-2 with TRBJ1-1; D is uncertain. Trimming cost V 0 bases and J 6 bases, with 14 bases left between them. This CDR3 contains 15 residues. Germline V lookup: CDR1 LGHNA, CDR2 YNFKEQ. CDR3 sequence (DNA): TGTGCCAGCAGCCAAGATAGGTCCATTGAGGCTGAAGCTTTCTTT. This codes for CASSQDRSIEAEAFF.

The V call is TRBV7-9, the J call TRBJ1-1, with D possibly TRBD1 on 5 matching bases. The CDR3 runs 15 residues. The V end lost 0 bases, the J end lost 7 bases, and 15 bases lay between the germline ends. CDR1 and CDR2 from the germline V gene are SEHNR and FQNEAQ (reference sequence). The CDR3 DNA sequence: TGTGCCAGCAGCTTAGCGGAGGGATCAAGGGGTGAAGCTTTCTTT. Translating gives CASSLAEGSRGEAFF.

This clone has only one observation. The chain employs TRBV27 and TRBJ2-1, with 9 positions matching TRBD2. The germline CDR1 and CDR2 sequences are MNHEY and SMNVEV (reference sequence). The CDR3 spans 15 residues. Losses at the gene ends were 6 bases for V and 2 bases for J; bases not matched to a gene: 5. The CDR3 nucleotides are TGTGCCAGCAGCACGGGACTAGCTGCCTACAATGAGCAGTTCTTC. Encoded protein: CASSTGLAAYNEQFF.

This clone was counted between two and nine times. This sequence joins TRBV6-4 and TRBJ1-5; unclear D gene. With 6 bases removed from V and 3 bases from J, the gap between germline ends came to 15 bases. This CDR3 is 15 amino acids long. The germline gives CDR1 MRHNA, CDR2 SNTAGT. CDR3 amino acids: CASSQDGENNQPQHF. The CDR3 region has the DNA TGTGCCAGCAGCCAAGACGGGGAGAACAATCAGCCCCAGCATTTT.

The chain recombines TRBV5-1 with TRBJ2-7; weak D call: TRBD1 (6 bases). V lost 1 base, J lost 4 bases, and 15 bases lay in between. The CDR3 totals 15 residues. Germline CDR1 and CDR2: SGHRS and YFSETQ. The DNA of the CDR3 is TGCGCCAGCAGCTTGACGGACAGCAGAAGATACGAGCAGTACTTC. It codes for CASSLTDSRRYEQYF.

V is TRBV30 and J is TRBJ2-5; a weak D match, TRBD2 (5 bases). Trimming shortened V by 2 bases and J by 4 bases, and 11 bases separated the two germline ends. The germline V gene has CDR1 GTSNPN and CDR2 SVGIG (reference sequence). The CDR3 has 13 residues. The CDR3 is CAWSTGLIETQYF. The CDR3 region has the DNA TGTGCCTGGAGTACCGGACTTATAGAGACCCAGTACTTC.

This chain connects TRBV3-1 (or the pseudogene TRBV3-2) to TRBJ1-1; possibly TRBD1 for D (5 bases). This CDR3 has 14 amino acids. Trimming removed 2 bases at V and 2 bases at J, with 9 bases between. From germline, CDR1 is LGHDT and CDR2 YNNKEL (reference sequence). The CDR3: CASSQPDRNTEAFF. The CDR3, as DNA: TGTGCCAGCAGCCAACCCGACAGAAACACTGAAGCTTTCTTT.

The gene calls are TRBV10-1 and TRBJ1-4; no clear D gene. The CDR3 covers 12 residues. CDR1 is WNHNN, CDR2 SYGVQD, per germline (reference sequence). V was trimmed by 10 bases and J by 5 bases, leaving 11 bases between them. Here the CDR3 reads CAKHGVNEKLFF. The CDR3 DNA sequence: TGCGCCAAGCACGGAGTGAATGAAAAACTGTTTTTT.

The CDR3 bases are TGTGCCAGCAGCCGGGGACAGGGGGCAGGGCCCCAGCATTTT. Amino acid sequence: CASSRGQGAGPQHF. The rearrangement uses TRBV7-9 and TRBJ1-5, with 12 bases lining up with TRBD1. Germline assignment: CDR1 SEHNR and CDR2 FQNEAQ (reference sequence). J gave up 9 bases and V 5 bases, and 5 bases lay outside the gene matches. The CDR3 is made up of 14 amino acids.

The chain links TRBV25-1 to TRBJ1-2, with no clear D. This CDR3 spans 18 amino acids. The V gene lost 5 bases and the J gene lost 7 bases, with 29 bases spanning the gap. Germline CDR1 MGHDK, CDR2 SYGVNS. CDR3 amino acids: CASSPPRRGGRGVRGYTF. The DNA of the CDR3 is TGTGCCAGCAGTCCCCCACGCCGAGGCGGCCGTGGAGTGCGTGGCTACACCTTC.

V usage is TRBV29-1 and J usage is TRBJ1-5; 9 bases are shared with TRBD1. This CDR3 comprises 13 residues. The V gene end was trimmed by 6 bases and the J gene end by 6 bases; junction bases not matched to a gene: 6. Germline V gene sequence: CDR1 SQVTM, CDR2 ANQGSEA. The CDR3 bases are TGCAGCGTCGAACAGGGGGCGGGTCAGCCCCAGCATTTT. It encodes CSVEQGAGQPQHF.

The rearrangement joins TRBV28 to TRBJ1-5, with TRBD1 matching 9 bases. Unmatched junction bases numbered 6, after V lost 5 bases and J lost 4 bases. This CDR3 has 15 residues. Germline CDR1 MDHEN, CDR2 SYDVKM. The CDR3: CASSIPTGGNQPQHF. In nucleotides, the CDR3 is TGTGCCAGCAGTATCCCGACAGGGGGGAATCAGCCCCAGCATTTT.

V usage is TRBV5-6 and J usage is TRBJ2-5, with D hard to call. Germline V gene sequence: CDR1 SGHDT, CDR2 YYEEEE. This CDR3 has 14 amino acids. Trimming removed 1 base at V and 5 bases at J, with 12 bases between. The chain's CDR3 is CASSLFVSEETQYF. The CDR3 bases are TGTGCCAGCAGCTTGTTTGTCTCGGAGGAGACCCAGTACTTC.

The sample holds one count of this clone. This rearrangement joins TRBV12-3 or TRBV12-4 to TRBJ1-2; D not resolved. The CDR3 is 13 residues long. Trimming took 5 bases from V and 5 from J, leaving 12 bases between them. CDR3 sequence reads: CASSPRTVYGYTF. The DNA for the CDR3 is TGTGCCAGCAGTCCTAGGACTGTGTATGGCTACACCTTC.

This rearrangement joins TRBV7-3 to TRBJ1-1; D remains ambiguous. The CDR3 loop spans 14 amino acids. Germline V gives CDR1 SGHTA, CDR2 FQGTGA. V was shortened by 3 bases and J by 0 bases, with 8 bases between the two germline ends. CDR3 region: CASSLSGLNTEAFF. CDR3 DNA: TGTGCCAGCAGCTTGTCGGGGTTGAACACTGAAGCTTTCTTT.

The rearrangement links TRBV14 to TRBJ2-7; perhaps TRBD2 as D (6 bases). The CDR3 length is 15 residues. Trimming pared 0 bases from V and 9 bases from J, leaving 18 bases between. Germline lookup yields CDR1 SGHDN and CDR2 FVKESK. The CDR3 here is CASSQDGAGIWRQYF. The CDR3 nucleotides read TGTGCCAGCAGCCAAGATGGGGCGGGGATATGGAGGCAGTACTTC.

The V gene is TRBV5-4, the J gene TRBJ1-4; 7 positions agree with TRBD1. Germline CDR1 reads SGHNT; CDR2 reads YYREEE (reference sequence). The V and J ends lost 3 bases and 6 bases, in that order; junction bases with no gene match: 8. This CDR3 spans 15 amino acids. The CDR3 DNA is TGTGCCAGCAGCTACCCAGGACAGGCAGATGAAAAACTGTTTTTT. It is translated as CASSYPGQADEKLFF.

This chain joins TRBV6-5 and TRBJ2-7; 12 bases map to TRBD2. The CDR3 sequence is 15 residues long. Losses at the gene ends were 5 bases for V and 5 bases for J; bases not matched to a gene: 7. CDR1 MNHEY and CDR2 SVGAGI come from the germline V gene. CDR3 loop: CASSLAGGPLDEQYF. DNA for the CDR3: TGTGCCAGCAGTCTAGCGGGAGGGCCACTAGACGAGCAGTACTTC.

This clone was counted between two and nine times. This chain joins TRBV5-1 and TRBJ2-1, with TRBD2 matching over 12 bases. CDR3 length: 16 residues. Germline V lookup: CDR1 SGHRS, CDR2 YFSETQ. The J segment lost 7 bases and the V segment lost 0 bases, leaving 5 bases of the junction unmatched. CDR3 DNA sequence: TGCGCCAGCAGCTTGGGACTAGCGGGAGTTGTTAATGAGCAGTTCTTC. Encoded protein: CASSLGLAGVVNEQFF. Filled out from reference TRBV5-1 and TRBJ2-1, the complete variable domain reads KAGVTQTPRYLIKTRGQQVTLSCSPISGHRSVSWYQQTPGQGLQFLFEYFSETQRNKGNFPGRFSGRQFSNSRSEMNVSTLELGDSALYLCASSLGLAGVVNEQFFGPGTRLTVL.

J is TRBJ1-2 and V is TRBV28, with a weak D call TRBD1 (6 bases). There are 13 residues in the CDR3. Trimming removed 7 bases from V and 4 bases from J, with 13 bases in between. CDR1 is MDHEN and CDR2 is SYDVKM in the germline V gene. The CDR3 sequence: CASTLRDIYGYTF. CDR3 nucleotide sequence: TGTGCCAGCACCCTTAGGGACATCTATGGCTACACCTTC.

The chain links TRBV28 to TRBJ1-1, with 8 nucleotides matching TRBD1. The junction had 11 bases not matched to a gene; V was cut back by 8 bases and J by 0 bases. The CDR3 sequence is 16 residues long. CDR1 MDHEN and CDR2 SYDVKM come from the germline V gene. CDR3 DNA: TGTGCCAGCGGATACCAGGGGGCCCCTATGAACACTGAAGCTTTCTTT. This sequence encodes CASGYQGAPMNTEAFF.

This clone was counted between two and nine times. At one end, the junction sequence differs from germline, possibly due to a read error. This chain joins TRBV7-2 and TRBJ1-2; D unclear. This CDR3 has 14 residues. The germline V gene has CDR1 SGHTA and CDR2 FQGNSA. As DNA, the CDR3 is TGTGCCAGCAGCTTAGCTCCCCGGAGCTATGCCTACACCTTC. Translation gives CASSLAPRSYAYTF.

The rearrangement joins TRBV10-3 to TRBJ2-3; 9 nucleotides match TRBD2. The germline V gene has CDR1 ENHRY and CDR2 SYGVKD. V was pared by 0 bases and J by 0 bases, with 4 bases of the junction left unmatched. The CDR3 loop spans 17 amino acids. Here the CDR3 DNA reads TGTGCCATCAGTGAGTCGCGACTAGCGGATAGCACAGATACGCAGTATTTT. It codes for CAISESRLADSTDTQYF.

The chain combines TRBV10-3 with TRBJ2-7; the match to TRBD1 covers 8 bases. V lost 0 bases, J lost 0 bases, and 4 bases stayed unmatched. CDR3 length equals 16 residues. CDR1 ENHRY and CDR2 SYGVKD come from the germline V gene. The CDR3 region is CAISESRTGGSYEQYF. As DNA, the CDR3 is TGTGCCATCAGTGAGTCGCGCACAGGGGGCTCCTACGAGCAGTACTTC.

V usage is TRBV5-1 and J usage is TRBJ2-2; possible D gene TRBD1, 5 bases. The ends were cut back, 3 bases at V and 0 bases at J, with 12 bases in the middle. Germline-derived CDR1 and CDR2 are SGHRS and YFSETQ. CDR3 length: 16 residues. CDR3 amino acids: CASSSARGANTGELFF. The CDR3 DNA is TGCGCCAGCAGCTCGGCAAGGGGTGCGAACACCGGGGAGCTGTTTTTT.